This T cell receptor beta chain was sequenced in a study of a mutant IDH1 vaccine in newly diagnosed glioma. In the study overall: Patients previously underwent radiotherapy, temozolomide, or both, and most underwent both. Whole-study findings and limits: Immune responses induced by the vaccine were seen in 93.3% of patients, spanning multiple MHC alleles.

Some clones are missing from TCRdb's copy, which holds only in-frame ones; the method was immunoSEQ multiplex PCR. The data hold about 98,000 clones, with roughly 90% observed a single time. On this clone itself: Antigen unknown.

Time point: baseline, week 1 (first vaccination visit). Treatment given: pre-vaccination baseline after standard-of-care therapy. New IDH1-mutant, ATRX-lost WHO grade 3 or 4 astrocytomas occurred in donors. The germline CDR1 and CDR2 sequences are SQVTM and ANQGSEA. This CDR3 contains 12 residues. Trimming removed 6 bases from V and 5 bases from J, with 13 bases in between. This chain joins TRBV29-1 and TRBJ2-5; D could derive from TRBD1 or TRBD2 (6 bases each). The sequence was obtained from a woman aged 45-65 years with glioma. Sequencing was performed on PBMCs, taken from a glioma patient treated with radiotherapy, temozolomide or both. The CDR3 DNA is TGCAGCGTAGGGGGAGGCTCGGAGACCCAGTACTTC. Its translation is CSVGGGSETQYF.